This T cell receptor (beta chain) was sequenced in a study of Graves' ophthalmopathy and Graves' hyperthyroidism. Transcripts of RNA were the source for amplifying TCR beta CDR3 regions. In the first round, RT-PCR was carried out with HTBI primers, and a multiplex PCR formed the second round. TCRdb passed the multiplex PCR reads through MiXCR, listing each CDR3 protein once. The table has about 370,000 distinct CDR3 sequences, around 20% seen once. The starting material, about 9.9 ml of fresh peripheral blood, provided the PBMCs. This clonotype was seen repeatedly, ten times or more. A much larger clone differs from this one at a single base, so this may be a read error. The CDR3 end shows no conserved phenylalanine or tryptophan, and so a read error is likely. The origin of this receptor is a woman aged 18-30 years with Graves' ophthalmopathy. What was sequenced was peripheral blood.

The CDR3 is CASRPGGQETQYS. The CDR3, as DNA: TGTGCCAGCAGACCGGGGGGTCAAGAGACCCAGTACTCC. The rearrangement uses TRBV12-3 or TRBV12-4 and TRBJ2-5, with 7 bases matching TRBD2. Trimming cost V 6 bases and J 2 bases; bases outside gene matches: 3. The CDR3 covers 13 residues.